The 8 T cell receptor beta chains below come from one sample, sequenced in a study of beta chain features in type 1 diabetes. Reverse transcription of all isolated RNA meant that expressed TCRB transcripts were sequenced. Some clones are missing from TCRdb's copy, which holds only in-frame ones; the method was immunoSEQ multiplex PCR. The sample carries about 290,000 clones, 8% recorded once. The sample was central memory CD4+ T cells from blood. The receptors were gathered from a woman aged 18-30 years in good health.

The table lists this clone with a few counts. The chain carries TRBV5-1 and TRBJ2-2; no clear D. Germline V gene sequence: CDR1 SGHRS, CDR2 YFSETQ. Deletions cut 0 bases from V and 3 bases from J, with 9 bases between. The CDR3 runs 15 residues. In nucleotides, the CDR3 is TGCGCCAGCAGCTTGGATAATCCAGACACCGGGGAGCTGTTTTTT. Its translation is CASSLDNPDTGELFF.

This clone has just a few counts. The V and J genes are TRBV9 and TRBJ2-5; D might be TRBD1 (6 bases). The assigned J gene may be wrong: the sequence end matches TRBJ2-7 better. The CDR3 is 14 amino acids. CDR1 SGDLS and CDR2 YYNGEE come from the germline V gene. This CDR3 is CASSALPEGDEQYF. CDR3 DNA sequence: TGTGCCAGCAGCGCCCTGCCTGAGGGGGACGAGCAGTACTTC.

This clone has a handful of counts. This chain links TRBV4-3 with TRBJ2-1; D unresolved. CDR1 is LGHNA, CDR2 YSLEER, per germline. The CDR3 extends over 17 amino acids. The germline V and J ends were trimmed by 1 base and 0 bases, with 13 bases remaining between them. In DNA, the CDR3 is TGCGCCAGCAGCCAAGGTGTAGGTAAGAGCTCCTACAATGAGCAGTTCTTC. The encoded protein is CASSQGVGKSSYNEQFF.

The gene calls are TRBV19 and TRBJ1-5; D not certain. Trimming took off 0 bases at V and 5 bases at J, with 5 bases between the two ends. This CDR3 has 13 residues. CDR1 is LNHDA, CDR2 SQIVND, per germline (reference sequence). The CDR3 region is CASSIDGDQPQHF. The CDR3, as DNA: TGTGCCAGTAGTATAGATGGTGATCAGCCCCAGCATTTT. The variable domain in full, completed from reference TRBV19 and TRBJ1-5, reads DGGITQSPKYLFRKEGQNVTLSCEQNLNHDAMYWYRQDPGQGLRLIYYSQIVNDFQKGDIAEGYSVSREKKESFPLTVTSAQKNPTAFYLCASSIDGDQPQHFGDGTRLSIL.

This clone was detected a few times. V and J are TRBV5-1 and TRBJ1-6; TRBD1 agrees at 11 bases. The CDR3 is 15 residues long. CDR1 is SGHRS and CDR2 is YFSETQ in the germline V gene. With 0 bases clipped from V and 10 bases from J, the junction kept 3 bases outside the gene matches. CDR3 loop: CASSLGTGGLSPLHF. Here the CDR3 DNA reads TGCGCCAGCAGCTTGGGGACAGGGGGCCTGTCACCCCTCCACTTT. The variable domain in full, completed from reference TRBV5-1 and TRBJ1-6, reads KAGVTQTPRYLIKTRGQQVTLSCSPISGHRSVSWYQQTPGQGLQFLFEYFSETQRNKGNFPGRFSGRQFSNSRSEMNVSTLELGDSALYLCASSLGTGGLSPLHFGNGTRLTVT.

This clone was detected only a few times. This chain joins TRBV4-3 and TRBJ1-4; 9 positions agree with TRBD1. The germline gives CDR1 LGHNA, CDR2 YSLEER. CDR3 length equals 14 residues. Trimming cost V 5 bases and J 7 bases; bases outside gene matches: 5. The CDR3 reads CASSYRQGGEKLFF. The CDR3 DNA is TGCGCCAGCAGCTATCGACAGGGGGGTGAAAAACTGTTTTTT.

This clone has a handful of counts. V usage is TRBV6-5 and J usage is TRBJ2-1; 9 nucleotides agree with TRBD2. This CDR3 spans 15 amino acids. Germline V lookup: CDR1 MNHEY, CDR2 SVGAGI. J lost 4 bases, V lost 7 bases, and 8 bases had no gene match. The CDR3 region has the DNA TGTGCCAGCACTAAAGCGGGAGGAGGGTACAATGAGCAGTTCTTC. This codes for CASTKAGGGYNEQFF.

This clone came up many times. The chain couples TRBV2 to TRBJ1-2; no clear D gene. This CDR3 is built from 14 residues. Per germline, CDR1 SNHLY and CDR2 FYNNEI. Trimming took 6 bases from V and 4 from J, leaving 15 bases between them. The CDR3 DNA sequence: TGTGCCAGCAGATCCTTCGGGGAGTCCTATGGCTACACCTTC. It translates to CASRSFGESYGYTF.